The T cell receptor (beta chain) under discussion was sequenced for a study of blood T cell repertoires in COVID-19. Across the whole study: Samples came from the United States, Italy and Spain, spanning acute and convalescent COVID-19. PBMCs, B-cell-depleted T cells, or T cells provided the cDNA or gDNA that made up the material.

Authors' data handling: Researchers report that nucleated cell counts were estimated from reference gene primer amplification. Data came from immunoSEQ multiplex PCR; TCRdb stores just in-frame clones and leaves some out. The V and J calls and clone size are taken from that table; D and trimming were inferred from the DNA. This sample has 45,000 to 50,000 clones, with 77% found just once. The germline V gene has CDR1 SGHTA and CDR2 FQGNSA. Deletions cut 6 bases from V and 3 bases from J, with 18 bases between. The length of the CDR3 is 15 residues. This receptor was taken from a human donor with active or convalescent COVID-19. The donor label of this sample is uncertain. The V call is TRBV7-2, the J call TRBJ2-7; D perhaps matches TRBD1 (5 bases). The sample was peripheral blood. As DNA, the CDR3 is TGTGCCAGCAGTTCATTCCCAGGGAAGGGCTACGAGCAGTACTTC. Residues: CASSSFPGKGYEQYF.